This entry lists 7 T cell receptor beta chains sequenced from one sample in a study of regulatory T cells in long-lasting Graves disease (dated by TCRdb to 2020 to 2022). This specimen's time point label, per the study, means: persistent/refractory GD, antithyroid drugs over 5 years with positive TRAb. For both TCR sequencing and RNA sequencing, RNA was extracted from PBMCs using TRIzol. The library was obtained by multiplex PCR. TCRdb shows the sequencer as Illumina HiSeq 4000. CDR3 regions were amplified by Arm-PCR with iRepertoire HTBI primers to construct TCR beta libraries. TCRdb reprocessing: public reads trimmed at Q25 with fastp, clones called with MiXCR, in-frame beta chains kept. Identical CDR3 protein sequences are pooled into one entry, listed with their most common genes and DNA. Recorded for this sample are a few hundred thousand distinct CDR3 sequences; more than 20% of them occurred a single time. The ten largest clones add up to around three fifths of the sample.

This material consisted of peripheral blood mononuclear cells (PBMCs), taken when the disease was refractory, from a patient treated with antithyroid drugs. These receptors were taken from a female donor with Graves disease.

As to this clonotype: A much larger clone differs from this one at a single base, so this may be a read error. The CDR3 sequence: CTSSQDTVGETQYF. In DNA, the CDR3 is TGTACCAGCAGCCAAGATACCGTGGGGGAGACCCAGTACTTC. This rearrangement joins TRBV3-1 to TRBJ2-5; D remains unclear. CDR3 length: 14 residues. Per the germline V gene, CDR1 is LGHDT and CDR2 is YNNKEL (reference sequence).

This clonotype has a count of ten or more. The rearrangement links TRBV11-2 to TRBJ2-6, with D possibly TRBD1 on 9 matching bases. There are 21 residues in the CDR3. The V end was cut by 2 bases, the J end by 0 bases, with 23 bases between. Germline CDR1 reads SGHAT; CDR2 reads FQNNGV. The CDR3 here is CASSLRGGGQGTYSGANVLTF. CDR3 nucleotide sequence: TGTGCCAGCAGCTTACGGGGGGGCGGACAGGGGACCTACTCTGGGGCCAACGTCCTGACTTTC.

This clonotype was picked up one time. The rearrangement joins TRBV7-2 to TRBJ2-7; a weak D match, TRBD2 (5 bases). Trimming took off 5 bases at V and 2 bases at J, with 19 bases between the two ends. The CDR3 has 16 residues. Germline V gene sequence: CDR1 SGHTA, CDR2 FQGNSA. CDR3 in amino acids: CASSPRVVEAPYEQYF. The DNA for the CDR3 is TGTGCCAGCAGCCCCCGTGTGGTGGAGGCCCCCTACGAGCAGTACTTC.

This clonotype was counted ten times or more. CDR3 DNA: TGTGCCAGCTCACCACTCATCACCTCAGGGTCTGAAGCTTTCTTT. Translating it yields CASSPLITSGSEAFF. The chain has TRBV18 and TRBJ1-1, with TRBD1 as a possible D gene (5 bases). CDR3 length: 15 amino acids. Germline V lookup: CDR1 KGHSH, CDR2 LQKENI. Trimming removed 1 base from V and 6 bases from J, with 15 bases in between.

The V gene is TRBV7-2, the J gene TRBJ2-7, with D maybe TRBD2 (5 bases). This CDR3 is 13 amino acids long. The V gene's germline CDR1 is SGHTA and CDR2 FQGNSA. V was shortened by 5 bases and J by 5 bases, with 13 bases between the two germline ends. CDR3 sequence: CASSAGRAHEQYF. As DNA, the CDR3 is TGTGCCAGCAGCGCCGGGCGGGCCCACGAGCAGTACTTC.

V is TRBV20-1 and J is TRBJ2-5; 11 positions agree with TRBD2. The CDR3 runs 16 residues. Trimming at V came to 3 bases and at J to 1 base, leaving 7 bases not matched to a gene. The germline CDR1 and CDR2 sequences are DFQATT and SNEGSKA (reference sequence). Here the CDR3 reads CSASSGRGRFQETQYF. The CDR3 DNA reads TGCAGTGCTAGTAGCGGGAGGGGACGGTTCCAAGAGACCCAGTACTTC.

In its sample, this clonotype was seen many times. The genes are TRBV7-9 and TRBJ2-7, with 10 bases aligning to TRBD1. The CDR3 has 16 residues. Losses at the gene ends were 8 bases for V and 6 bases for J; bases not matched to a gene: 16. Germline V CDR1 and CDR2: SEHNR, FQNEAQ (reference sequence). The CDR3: CASSRTGTGVNGEQYF. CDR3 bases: TGTGCCAGCTCAAGAACCGGGACAGGGGTAAACGGCGAGCAGTACTTC.